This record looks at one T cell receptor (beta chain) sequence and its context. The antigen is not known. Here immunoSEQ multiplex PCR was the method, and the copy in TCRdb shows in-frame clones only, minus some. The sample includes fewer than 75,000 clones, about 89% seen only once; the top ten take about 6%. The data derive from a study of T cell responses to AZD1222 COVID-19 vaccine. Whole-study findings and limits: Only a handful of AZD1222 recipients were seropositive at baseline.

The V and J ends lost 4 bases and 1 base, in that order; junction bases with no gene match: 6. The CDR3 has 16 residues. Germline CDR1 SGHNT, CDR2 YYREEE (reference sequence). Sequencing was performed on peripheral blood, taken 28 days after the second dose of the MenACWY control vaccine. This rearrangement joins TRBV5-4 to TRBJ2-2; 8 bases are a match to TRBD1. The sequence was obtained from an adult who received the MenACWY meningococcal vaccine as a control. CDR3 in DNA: TGTGCCAGCAGCCGAGGGACAGGCAGGAACACCGGGGAGCTGTTTTTT. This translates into CASSRGTGRNTGELFF.